The 30 T cell receptor beta chains reported below all come from one sample, sequenced in a study of regulatory T cells in long-lasting Graves disease. Time point meaning: newly diagnosed GD, antithyroid drugs for less than 3 months. Extracted RNA from PBMCs served as the source of the TCR library. Investigators prepared the TCR beta libraries by applying iRepertoire HTBI primers and Arm-PCR of CDR3 regions. TCRdb reprocessed the multiplex PCR reads via MiXCR and lists one record per CDR3 protein. The sample includes a few hundred thousand distinct CDR3 sequences, about 15% of them seen just once. The same data also went into a second study, on T cells in Graves' hyperthyroidism and ophthalmopathy.

The sequences come from peripheral blood mononuclear cells (PBMCs), collected at new diagnosis, from a patient treated with antithyroid drugs. These receptors originate from a woman aged 40 to 49 with Graves disease.

This clonotype was found many times. V gene TRBV6-1 combines with J gene TRBJ2-1, with a tentative D call TRBD1 (6 bases). The CDR3 length is 13 residues. Trimming pared 10 bases from V and 3 bases from J, leaving 13 bases between. Germline CDR1 is MNHNS and CDR2 is SASEGT. The DNA for the CDR3 is TGTGCCACCGTAGGACAGTTCTACAATGAGCAGTTCTTC. It codes for CATVGQFYNEQFF.

The CDR3 spells CASSLGGVGGYEQYF. As DNA, the CDR3 is TGCGCCAGCAGCTTGGGAGGGGTGGGCGGATACGAGCAGTACTTC. V is TRBV5-1 and J is TRBJ2-7, with D perhaps TRBD1 or TRBD2 (5 bases each). This CDR3 has 15 amino acids. Trimming stripped 0 bases from V and 4 bases from J, with 14 bases between. The germline gives CDR1 SGHRS, CDR2 YFSETQ.

This clonotype was found many times. The rearrangement links TRBV20-1 to TRBJ2-3; a possible D gene is TRBD2 (6 bases). Germline V CDR1 and CDR2: DFQATT, SNEGSKA (reference sequence). There are 14 residues in the CDR3. V was cut by 6 bases and J by 0 bases, with 13 bases left in between. In nucleotides, the CDR3 is TGCAGTGCCTATACTAGCAGTAGCACAGATACGCAGTATTTT. Protein product: CSAYTSSSTDTQYF.

Concerning this clonotype: A clone one base away is much larger, so this may be a read error. The rearrangement joins TRBV28 to TRBJ2-6; 11 bases match TRBD1. This CDR3 is 20 amino acids long. Per germline, CDR1 MDHEN and CDR2 SYDVKM. V lost 2 bases, J lost 2 bases, and 11 bases stayed unmatched. Written as DNA, the CDR3 is TGTGCCAGCAGTTTAATCTCGGACAGGGGGCGCTTCACTGGGGCCAACGTCCTGACTTTC. This sequence encodes CASSLISDRGRFTGANVLTF.

In this sample, this clonotype turned up many times. The V gene is TRBV12-3 or TRBV12-4, the J gene TRBJ2-1, with D unresolved. V dropped 10 bases and J dropped 8 bases, with 12 bases sitting between them. CDR3 length equals 11 residues. CDR3 protein: CATSVGDEQFF. For the CDR3, the DNA is TGTGCCACCTCAGTTGGGGATGAGCAGTTCTTC.

In this sample, this clonotype turned up many times. The chain is built from TRBV12-3 or TRBV12-4 and TRBJ2-1; 10 bases line up with TRBD2. V was pared by 3 bases and J by 8 bases, with 16 bases of the junction left unmatched. The CDR3 has 18 amino acids. Here the CDR3 reads CASSFGLGLAERADEQFF. In DNA form, the CDR3 reads TGTGCCAGCAGTTTCGGTCTAGGACTAGCGGAGAGGGCCGATGAGCAGTTCTTC.

The J gene is TRBJ2-1, the V gene TRBV24-1; D might be TRBD1 (6 bases). CDR3 length equals 16 residues. The germline V gene encodes CDR1 KGHDR and CDR2 SFDVKD. V dropped 0 bases and J dropped 10 bases, with 18 bases sitting between them. CDR3 amino acids: CATSDLAGPSRGEQFF. As DNA, the CDR3 is TGTGCCACCAGTGATTTGGCAGGGCCCTCGAGGGGGGAGCAGTTCTTC.

Note on this clonotype: A far larger clone is one base from this, pointing to a likely read error. This chain uses TRBV11-2 with TRBJ2-5; 10 bases align to TRBD2. Judging by the DNA end, TRBJ2-1 fits better; the J call may be wrong. Per germline, CDR1 SGHAT and CDR2 FQNNGV. CDR3 length: 16 amino acids. The CDR3 DNA reads TGTGCCGGCAGCTTCCACCTAGCGGGAGTGGGGAATGAGCAGTTCTTC. It specifies CAGSFHLAGVGNEQFF.

This clonotype has more than one count but fewer than ten. The chain combines TRBV7-9 with TRBJ2-1; tentatively, D is TRBD1 (7 bases). Trimming shortened V by 1 base and J by 10 bases, and 17 bases separated the two germline ends. CDR3 length: 15 residues. CDR1 is SEHNR and CDR2 is FQNEAQ in the germline V gene (reference sequence). CDR3 coding DNA: TGTGCCAGCAGCTTAGAGGAGGGGGCGGTGCGAGAGCAGTTCTTC. Protein: CASSLEEGAVREQFF.

This clonotype turned up a few times. This chain uses TRBV3-1 with TRBJ1-3; D is uncertain. V dropped 5 bases and J dropped 0 bases, with 5 bases sitting between them. CDR1 is LGHDT, CDR2 YNNKEL, per germline (reference sequence). The CDR3 is made up of 13 amino acids. The CDR3 DNA follows: TGTGCCAGCAGCAGTTTCTCTGGAAACACCATATATTTT. This translates into CASSSFSGNTIYF. Complete variable domain (other parts from reference TRBV3-1 and TRBJ1-3): DTAVSQTPKYLVTQMGNDKSIKCEQNLGHDTMYWYKQDSKKFLKIMFSYNNKELIINETVPNRFSPKSPDKAHLNLHINSLELGDSAVYFCASSSFSGNTIYFGEGSWLTVV.

This clonotype was found many times. The gene calls are TRBV12-3 or TRBV12-4 and TRBJ2-5; D is perhaps TRBD2 (6 bases). V was trimmed by 6 bases and J by 2 bases, leaving 16 bases between them. The CDR3 runs to 15 residues. The DNA for the CDR3 is TGTGCCAGCAGCCAGGCGGGGCTGGGGCAAGAGACCCAGTACTTC. It encodes CASSQAGLGQETQYF.

The sample holds many counts of this clonotype. This chain uses TRBV13 with TRBJ2-1, with D perhaps TRBD1 (7 bases). Looked up from germline, CDR1 is PRHDT and CDR2 is FYEKMQ (reference sequence). The CDR3 spans 15 residues. Deletions cut 5 bases from V and 0 bases from J, with 11 bases between. The CDR3 bases are TGTGCCAGCAGCCACCAGGGGGGCTCCTACAATGAGCAGTTCTTC. It specifies CASSHQGGSYNEQFF. The variable domain in full, with the rest retrieved from reference TRBV13 and TRBJ2-1, is AAGVIQSPRHLIKEKRETATLKCYPIPRHDTVYWYQQGPGQDPQFLISFYEKMQSDKGSIPDRFSAQQFSDYHSELNMSSLELGDSALYFCASSHQGGSYNEQFFGPGTRLTVL.

In its sample, this clonotype was seen many times. The V gene is TRBV10-3, the J gene TRBJ2-1; D is unresolved. The V end was cut by 3 bases, the J end by 3 bases, with 3 bases between. The CDR3 spans 12 residues. Germline assignment: CDR1 ENHRY and CDR2 SYGVKD. CDR3 residues: CAISDNYNEQFF. The DNA for the CDR3 is TGTGCCATCAGTGACAACTACAATGAGCAGTTCTTC.

The table lists this clonotype with many counts. V and J are TRBV5-5 and TRBJ2-3, with a tentative D call TRBD1 (6 bases). V was cut by 4 bases and J by 2 bases, with 14 bases left in between. The CDR3 sequence is 15 residues long. CDR1 is SGHKS and CDR2 is YYEKEE in the germline V gene (reference sequence). CDR3 sequence: CASSHGQSDTDTQYF. In DNA, the CDR3 is TGTGCCAGCAGCCACGGACAGAGCGACACAGATACGCAGTATTTT.

This clonotype was recorded many times. This chain links TRBV30 with TRBJ2-2, with D hard to call. V was pared by 6 bases and J by 6 bases, with 11 bases between. Germline CDR1 GTSNPN, CDR2 SVGIG (reference sequence). The CDR3 spans 12 residues. The CDR3 bases are TGTGCCTGCGGCTTTGCGGCCGGGGAGCTGTTTTTT. Its translation: CACGFAAGELFF.

In its sample, this clonotype was seen a few times. The V and J genes are TRBV19 and TRBJ2-7, with 9 bases fitting TRBD1. J lost 3 bases, V lost 5 bases, and 8 bases had no gene match. The CDR3 totals 15 residues. The V gene's germline CDR1 is LNHDA and CDR2 SQIVND (reference sequence). In DNA, the CDR3 is TGTGCCAGTAGTTTTCAACCGGGACAGGGCTACGAGCAGTACTTC. It is translated as CASSFQPGQGYEQYF.

This clonotype came up many times. The chain joins TRBV11-2 to TRBJ2-2; the D gene could be TRBD1 or TRBD2 (5 bases each). The V gene's germline CDR1 is SGHAT and CDR2 FQNNGV. V lost 3 bases to trimming and J lost 5 bases, with 19 bases between them. The length of the CDR3 is 17 residues. CDR3 region: CASSLVVGTTSTGELFF. Here the CDR3 DNA reads TGTGCCAGCAGCTTGGTGGTTGGGACGACATCAACCGGGGAGCTGTTTTTT. The full variable domain, its missing parts supplied by reference TRBV11-2 and TRBJ2-2, is EAGVAQSPRYKIIEKRQSVAFWCNPISGHATLYWYQQILGQGPKLLIQFQNNGVVDDSQLPKDRFSAERLKGVDSTLKIQPAKLEDSAVYLCASSLVVGTTSTGELFFGEGSRLTVL.

The table lists this clonotype with many counts. V and J are TRBV13 and TRBJ2-5; 12 bases line up with TRBD2. Trimming removed 5 bases from V and 5 bases from J; junction bases left unmatched: 3. CDR1 is PRHDT, CDR2 FYEKMQ, per germline (reference sequence). CDR3 length: 14 amino acids. CDR3: CASSGGLAGETQYF. DNA for the CDR3: TGTGCCAGCAGCGGGGGACTAGCGGGCGAGACCCAGTACTTC.

With regard to this clonotype: A much larger clone lies a single base off, so this may be a read error. The V gene is TRBV28, the J gene TRBJ2-7; possible D gene TRBD2, 6 bases. This CDR3 is 13 amino acids long. The germline gives CDR1 MDHEN, CDR2 SYDVKM. The CDR3 here is CASSSPGGNEQHF. For the CDR3, the DNA is TGTGCCAGCAGTTCCCCCGGAGGGAACGAGCAGCACTTC.

This clonotype was seen once. It may be a read error: a sequence one base away is much more abundant. The rearrangement uses TRBV7-8 and TRBJ1-1, with D perhaps TRBD1 (5 bases). Germline V CDR1 and CDR2: SGHVS, FQNEAQ. The CDR3 spans 18 residues. In DNA, the CDR3 is TGTGCCAGCAGCTTAACGTACAGACAGAACTCGATGAACACTGAACCTTTCTTT. Protein: CASSLTYRQNSMNTEPFF. The whole variable domain, filled in from reference TRBV7-8 and TRBJ1-1, reads GAGVSQSPRYKVAKRGQDVALRCDPISGHVSLFWYQQALGQGPEFLTYFQNEAQLDKSGLPSDRFFAERPEGSVSTLKIQRTQQEDSAVYLCASSLTYRQNSMNTEPFFGQGTRLTVV.

This clonotype appeared many times. The gene calls are TRBV28 and TRBJ1-6, with a weak D call TRBD1 (6 bases). This CDR3 contains 16 residues. Between the trimmed V and J ends, which lost 2 bases and 7 bases, there was a span of 15 bases. Germline lookup yields CDR1 MDHEN and CDR2 SYDVKM. The CDR3 nucleotides are TGTGCCAGCAGTTTAAACGTCAGGGGCTTGAATTCACCCCTCCACTTT. This gives the protein CASSLNVRGLNSPLHF.

The CDR3 sequence is CASSQEGFGYEQYF. CDR3 DNA sequence: TGTGCCAGCAGCCAGGAAGGGTTCGGCTACGAGCAGTACTTC. The rearrangement joins TRBV5-4 to TRBJ2-7; D is unclear. V lost 4 bases, J lost 3 bases, and 14 bases lay in between. The CDR3 is 14 amino acids. Germline V gene sequence: CDR1 SGHNT, CDR2 YYREEE (reference sequence).

This clonotype was detected many times. V gene TRBV28 combines with J gene TRBJ1-5, with a weak D call TRBD1 (6 bases). Germline loops: CDR1 MDHEN, CDR2 SYDVKM. This CDR3 has 14 residues. V lost 3 bases and J lost 3, with 9 bases in between. The CDR3 loop is CASSLRQVNQPQHF. As DNA, the CDR3 is TGTGCCAGCAGTTTGCGACAGGTCAATCAGCCCCAGCATTTT.

The chain has TRBV4-1 and TRBJ2-1, with TRBD1 matching 7 bases. This CDR3 comprises 16 residues. With V trimmed by 3 bases and J by 1 base, 6 bases remained unmatched. Germline CDR1 reads MGHRA; CDR2 reads YSYEKL. The CDR3 DNA follows: TGCGCCAGCAGCCAGTCCCGGGACAGATCCTACAATGAGCAGTTCTTC. Protein sequence: CASSQSRDRSYNEQFF.

V gene TRBV3-1 combines with J gene TRBJ1-5, with a possible D match to TRBD1 (5 bases). The CDR3 has 16 residues. With 0 bases removed from V and 5 bases from J, the gap between germline ends came to 14 bases. Germline assignment: CDR1 LGHDT and CDR2 YNNKEL (reference sequence). CDR3: CASSQDSVGVDQPQHF. CDR3 DNA: TGTGCCAGCAGCCAAGATAGCGTAGGGGTTGATCAGCCCCAGCATTTT.

In its sample, this clonotype was seen a few times. The chain has TRBV15 and TRBJ2-7; weak D call: TRBD2 (6 bases). The V and J ends lost 1 base and 0 bases respectively, with 10 bases between them. Germline V gene sequence: CDR1 LNHNV, CDR2 YYDKDF (reference sequence). This CDR3 is built from 15 residues. The CDR3 spells CATSRVETSSYEQYF. The DNA for the CDR3 is TGTGCCACCAGCAGAGTAGAGACTAGCTCCTACGAGCAGTACTTC.

For this clonotype: This may be a read error, as it is one base from a much larger clone. The J gene is TRBJ2-5, the V gene TRBV6-1; maybe TRBD2 (5 bases). Germline loops: CDR1 MNHNS, CDR2 SASEGT. The length of the CDR3 is 13 residues. The DNA of the CDR3 is TGTGCTGGAGCGGATAGCTCCTACAATGAGCAGTACTTC. Translation gives CAGADSSYNEQYF.

This clonotype has ten or more counts. This chain connects TRBV6-9 to TRBJ2-7; D is uncertain. CDR1 MNHGY and CDR2 SVAAGI come from the germline V gene. Between the trimmed V and J ends, which lost 4 bases and 5 bases, there was a span of 27 bases. This CDR3 contains 18 residues. DNA for the CDR3: TGTGCCAGCAGTTTCCATTGGGGTCCGGAAGGATCAATCCACGAGCAGTACTTC. Protein: CASSFHWGPEGSIHEQYF.

The rearrangement joins TRBV20-1 to TRBJ1-6; D may be TRBD1 (5 bases). The V gene lost 4 bases and the J gene lost 0 bases, with 10 bases spanning the gap. Per the germline V gene, CDR1 is DFQATT and CDR2 is SNEGSKA (reference sequence). The CDR3 totals 15 residues. The CDR3 region is CSAKLGRSYNSPLHF. DNA of the CDR3: TGCAGTGCTAAACTGGGGCGCTCCTATAATTCACCCCTCCACTTT.

The sample holds many counts of this clonotype. This chain uses TRBV30 with TRBJ1-2; unclear D gene. Trimming took off 3 bases at V and 7 bases at J, with 15 bases between the two ends. The CDR3 totals 13 residues. Germline V lookup: CDR1 GTSNPN, CDR2 SVGIG (reference sequence). CDR3 in DNA: TGTGCCTGGAGCGAGACGGAGGGTCTTGGCTACACCTTC. Encoded protein: CAWSETEGLGYTF.